The sample holds one count of the clone carrying this T cell receptor (beta chain). This record belongs to a study of control samples from healthy donors and cancer patients. Method: immunoSEQ multiplex PCR; TCRdb's copy keeps in-frame clones and lacks some. The table has about 120,000 clones, around 88% seen once; the top ten hold approximately 3.2%. In germline, CDR1 is LNHDA, CDR2 SQIVND (reference sequence). This CDR3 comprises 14 residues. V was shortened by 7 bases and J by 5 bases, with 17 bases between the two germline ends. The V call is TRBV19, the J call TRBJ1-2; D is undetermined. The clonotype originates from a man in his forties in good health. The sample taken for sequencing was blood. CDR3 loop: CASIEDAGGYGYTF. The CDR3 DNA reads TGTGCCAGTATAGAGGACGCAGGTGGTTATGGCTACACCTTC. Full variable domain (missing parts from reference TRBV19 and TRBJ1-2): DGGITQSPKYLFRKEGQNVTLSCEQNLNHDAMYWYRQDPGQGLRLIYYSQIVNDFQKGDIAEGYSVSREKKESFPLTVTSAQKNPTAFYLCASIEDAGGYGYTFGSGTRLTVV.